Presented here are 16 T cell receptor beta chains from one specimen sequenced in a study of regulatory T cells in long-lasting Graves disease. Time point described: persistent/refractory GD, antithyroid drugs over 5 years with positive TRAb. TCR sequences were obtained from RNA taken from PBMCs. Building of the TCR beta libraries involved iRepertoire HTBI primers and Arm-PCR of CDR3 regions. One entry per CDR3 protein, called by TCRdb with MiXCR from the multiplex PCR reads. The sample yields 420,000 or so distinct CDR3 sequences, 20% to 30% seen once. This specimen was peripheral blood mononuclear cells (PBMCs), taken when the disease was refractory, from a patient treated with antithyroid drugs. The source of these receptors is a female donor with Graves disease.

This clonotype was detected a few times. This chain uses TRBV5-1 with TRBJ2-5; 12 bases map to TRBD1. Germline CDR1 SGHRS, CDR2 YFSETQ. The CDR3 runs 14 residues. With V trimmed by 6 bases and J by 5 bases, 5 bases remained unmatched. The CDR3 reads CASTGQGASETQYF. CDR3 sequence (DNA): TGCGCCAGCACGGGACAGGGGGCTTCGGAGACCCAGTACTTC.

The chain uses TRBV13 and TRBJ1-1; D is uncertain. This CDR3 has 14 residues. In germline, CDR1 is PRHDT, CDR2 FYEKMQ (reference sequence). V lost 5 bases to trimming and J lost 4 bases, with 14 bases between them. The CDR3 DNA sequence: TGTGCCAGCAGCGGAACTGCCGTGTCCACTGAAGCTTTCTTT. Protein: CASSGTAVSTEAFF.

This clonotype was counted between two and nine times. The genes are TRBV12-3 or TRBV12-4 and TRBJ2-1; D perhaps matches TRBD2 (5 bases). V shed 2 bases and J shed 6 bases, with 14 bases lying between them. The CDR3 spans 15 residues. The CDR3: CASSLSTRRSNEQFF. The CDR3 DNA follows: TGTGCCAGCAGTTTATCGACTCGGAGGAGCAATGAGCAGTTCTTC.

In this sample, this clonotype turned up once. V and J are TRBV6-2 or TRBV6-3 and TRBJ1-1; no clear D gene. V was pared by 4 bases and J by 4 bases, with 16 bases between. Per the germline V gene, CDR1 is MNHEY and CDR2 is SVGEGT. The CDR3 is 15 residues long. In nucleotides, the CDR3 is TGTGCCAGCAGTTCGTTCTGGAGGGAGGGCACTGAAGCTTTCTTT. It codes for CASSSFWREGTEAFF.

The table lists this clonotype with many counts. The CDR3 is CASSSRGTLYEQYF. CDR3 DNA: TGTGCCAGCAGTTCGAGGGGGACACTATACGAGCAGTACTTC. The chain recombines TRBV28 with TRBJ2-7; D may be TRBD1 (6 bases). The V end was cut by 4 bases, the J end by 4 bases, with 14 bases between. The CDR3 has 14 residues. Germline V CDR1 and CDR2: MDHEN, SYDVKM.

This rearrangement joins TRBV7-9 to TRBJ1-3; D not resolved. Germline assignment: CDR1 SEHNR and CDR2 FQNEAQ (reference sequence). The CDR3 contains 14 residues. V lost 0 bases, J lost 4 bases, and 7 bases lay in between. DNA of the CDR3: TGTGCCAGCAGCTTAGCGGTCAGAGGAAACACCATATATTTT. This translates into CASSLAVRGNTIYF.

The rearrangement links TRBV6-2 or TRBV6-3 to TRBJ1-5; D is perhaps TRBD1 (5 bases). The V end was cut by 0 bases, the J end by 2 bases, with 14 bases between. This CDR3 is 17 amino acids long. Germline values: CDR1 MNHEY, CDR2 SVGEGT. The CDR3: CASSYSGPSGGNQPQHF. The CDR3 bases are TGTGCCAGCAGTTACTCGGGGCCCAGTGGCGGCAATCAGCCCCAGCATTTT.

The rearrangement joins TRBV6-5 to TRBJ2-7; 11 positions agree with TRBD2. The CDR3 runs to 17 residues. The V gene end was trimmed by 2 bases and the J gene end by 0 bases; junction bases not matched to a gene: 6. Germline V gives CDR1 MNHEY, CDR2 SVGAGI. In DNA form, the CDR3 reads TGTGCCAGCAGTTACGGGCTAGCGGGAGGCTACTCCTACGAGCAGTACTTC. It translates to CASSYGLAGGYSYEQYF.

CDR3 coding DNA: TGCAGCGTGGCCGGGGATCGATATGGCTACACCTTC. Its translation: CSVAGDRYGYTF. This chain uses TRBV29-1 with TRBJ1-2; the D is unclear. This CDR3 has 12 amino acids. Between the trimmed V and J ends, which lost 6 bases and 5 bases, there was a span of 13 bases. Germline assignment: CDR1 SQVTM and CDR2 ANQGSEA.

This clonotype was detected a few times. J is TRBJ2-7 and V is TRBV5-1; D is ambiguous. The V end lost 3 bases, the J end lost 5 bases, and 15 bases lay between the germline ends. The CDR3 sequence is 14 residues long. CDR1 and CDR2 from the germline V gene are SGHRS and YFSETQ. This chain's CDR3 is CASSSGDNLDEQYF. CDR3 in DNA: TGCGCCAGCAGCTCTGGAGACAACCTGGACGAGCAGTACTTC. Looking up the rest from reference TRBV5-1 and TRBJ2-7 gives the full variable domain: KAGVTQTPRYLIKTRGQQVTLSCSPISGHRSVSWYQQTPGQGLQFLFEYFSETQRNKGNFPGRFSGRQFSNSRSEMNVSTLELGDSALYLCASSSGDNLDEQYFGPGTRLTVT.

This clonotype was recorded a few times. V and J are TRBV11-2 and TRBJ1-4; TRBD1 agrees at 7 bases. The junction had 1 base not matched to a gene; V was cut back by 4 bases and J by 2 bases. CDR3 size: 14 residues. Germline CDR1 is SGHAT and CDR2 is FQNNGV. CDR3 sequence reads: CASSSGQTNEKLFF. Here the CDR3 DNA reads TGTGCCAGCAGCTCGGGACAGACTAATGAAAAACTGTTTTTT.

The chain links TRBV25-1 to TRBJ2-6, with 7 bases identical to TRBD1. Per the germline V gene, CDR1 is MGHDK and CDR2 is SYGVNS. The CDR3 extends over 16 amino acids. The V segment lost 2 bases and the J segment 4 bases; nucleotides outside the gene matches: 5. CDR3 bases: TGTGCCAGCAGTGAACGTGAGGGGGCAGGGGCCAACGTCCTGACTTTC. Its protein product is CASSEREGAGANVLTF.

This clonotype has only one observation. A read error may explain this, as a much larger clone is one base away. Here the CDR3 DNA reads TGTGCCAGCAGTTCGCCACGCTCCCACGAGCAGTACTTC. Translation gives CASSSPRSHEQYF. The rearrangement joins TRBV28 to TRBJ2-7; D remains unclear. CDR3 length equals 13 residues. Germline V gene data show CDR1 as MDHEN and CDR2 as SYDVKM.

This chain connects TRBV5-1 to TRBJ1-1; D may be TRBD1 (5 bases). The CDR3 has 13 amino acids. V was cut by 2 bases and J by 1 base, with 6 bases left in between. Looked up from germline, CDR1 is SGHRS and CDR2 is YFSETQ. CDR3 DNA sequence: TGCGCCAGCAGCTTCCAGGGGAACACTGAAGCTTTCTTT. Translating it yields CASSFQGNTEAFF. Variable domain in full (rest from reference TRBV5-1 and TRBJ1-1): KAGVTQTPRYLIKTRGQQVTLSCSPISGHRSVSWYQQTPGQGLQFLFEYFSETQRNKGNFPGRFSGRQFSNSRSEMNVSTLELGDSALYLCASSFQGNTEAFFGQGTRLTVV.

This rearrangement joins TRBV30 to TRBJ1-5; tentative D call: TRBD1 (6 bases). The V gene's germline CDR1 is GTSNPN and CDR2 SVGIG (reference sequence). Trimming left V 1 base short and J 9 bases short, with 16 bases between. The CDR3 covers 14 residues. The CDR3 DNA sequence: TGTGCCTGGAGTGCGGGGGCAGCCTCAGGGCCCCAGCATTTT. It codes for CAWSAGAASGPQHF.

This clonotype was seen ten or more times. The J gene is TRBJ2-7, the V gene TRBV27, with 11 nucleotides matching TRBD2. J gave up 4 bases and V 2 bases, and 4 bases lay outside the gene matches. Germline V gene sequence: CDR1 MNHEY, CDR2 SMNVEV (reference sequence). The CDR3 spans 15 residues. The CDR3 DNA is TGTGCCAGCAGTTTAACTAGCGGGGGTCAATACGAGCAGTACTTC. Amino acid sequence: CASSLTSGGQYEQYF.